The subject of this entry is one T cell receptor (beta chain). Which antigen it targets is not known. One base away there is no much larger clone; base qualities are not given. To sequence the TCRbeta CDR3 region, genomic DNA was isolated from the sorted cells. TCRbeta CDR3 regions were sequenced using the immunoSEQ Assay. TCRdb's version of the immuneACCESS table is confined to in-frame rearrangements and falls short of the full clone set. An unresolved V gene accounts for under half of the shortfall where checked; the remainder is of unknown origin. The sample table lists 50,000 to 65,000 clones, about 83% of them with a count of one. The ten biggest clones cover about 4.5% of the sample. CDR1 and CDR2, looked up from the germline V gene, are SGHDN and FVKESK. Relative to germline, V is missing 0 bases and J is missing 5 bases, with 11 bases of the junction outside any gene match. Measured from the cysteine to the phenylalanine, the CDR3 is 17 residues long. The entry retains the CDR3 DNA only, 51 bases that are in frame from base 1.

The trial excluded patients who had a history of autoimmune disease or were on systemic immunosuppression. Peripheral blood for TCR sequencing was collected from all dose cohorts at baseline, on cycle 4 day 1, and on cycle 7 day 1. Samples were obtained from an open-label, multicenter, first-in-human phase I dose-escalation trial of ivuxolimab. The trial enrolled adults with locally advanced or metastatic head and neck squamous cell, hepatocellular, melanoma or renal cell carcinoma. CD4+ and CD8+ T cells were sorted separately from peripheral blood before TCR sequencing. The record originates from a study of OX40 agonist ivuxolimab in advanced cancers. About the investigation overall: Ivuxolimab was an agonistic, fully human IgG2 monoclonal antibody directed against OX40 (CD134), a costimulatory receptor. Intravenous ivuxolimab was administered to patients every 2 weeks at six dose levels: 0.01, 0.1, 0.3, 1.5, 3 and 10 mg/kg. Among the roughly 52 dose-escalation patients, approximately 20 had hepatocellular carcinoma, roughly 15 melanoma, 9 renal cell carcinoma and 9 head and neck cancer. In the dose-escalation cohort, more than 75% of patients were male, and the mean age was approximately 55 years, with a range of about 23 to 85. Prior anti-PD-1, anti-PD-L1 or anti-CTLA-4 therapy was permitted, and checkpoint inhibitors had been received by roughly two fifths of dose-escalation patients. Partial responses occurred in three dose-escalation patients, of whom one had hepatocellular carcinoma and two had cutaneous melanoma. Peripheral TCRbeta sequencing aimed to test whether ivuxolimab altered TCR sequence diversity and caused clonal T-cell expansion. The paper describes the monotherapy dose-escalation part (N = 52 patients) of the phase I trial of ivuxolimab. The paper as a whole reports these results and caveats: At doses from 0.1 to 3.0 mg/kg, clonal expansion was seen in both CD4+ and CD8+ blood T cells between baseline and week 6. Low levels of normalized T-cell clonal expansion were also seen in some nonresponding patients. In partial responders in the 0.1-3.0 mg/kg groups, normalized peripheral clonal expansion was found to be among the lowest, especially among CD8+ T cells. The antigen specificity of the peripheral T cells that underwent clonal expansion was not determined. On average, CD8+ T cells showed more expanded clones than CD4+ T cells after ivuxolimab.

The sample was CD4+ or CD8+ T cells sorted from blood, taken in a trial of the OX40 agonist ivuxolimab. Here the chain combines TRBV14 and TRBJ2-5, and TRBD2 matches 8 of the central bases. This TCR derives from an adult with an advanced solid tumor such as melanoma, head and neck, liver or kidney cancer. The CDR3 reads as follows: CASSQDLLSAGEETQYF. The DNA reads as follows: TGTGCCAGCAGCCAAGATCTCCTCTCAGCGGGGGAGGAGACCCAGTACTTC.